This passage covers 9 T cell receptor beta chains from one sample sequenced in a study of CXCR3 chemokines and chemotherapy response in bladder cancer. Using its own MiXCR run on the PCR reads, TCRdb lists one record per CDR3 protein. Among 8,000 or so distinct CDR3 sequences, 10% to 15% were seen once, and the ten largest hold more than 15%. The sample was collected from a patient whose treatment included neoadjuvant chemotherapy. These receptors were obtained from a human donor with bladder cancer that responded to neoadjuvant chemotherapy.

This clonotype is labeled medium-sized. The chain employs TRBV29-1 and TRBJ2-3; D is possibly TRBD2 (5 bases). V gave up 7 bases and J gave up 8 bases, with 19 bases separating them. Germline V gene data show CDR1 as SQVTM and CDR2 as ANQGSEA. The CDR3 runs 13 residues. The CDR3 DNA is TGCAGCGGTGCTTCTACTAGTTCCCTTACGCAGTATTTT. This encodes CSGASTSSLTQYF.

Remarks on this clonotype: A read error likely explains this, since a far larger clone differs by one base. V and J are TRBV19 and TRBJ2-7; 8 positions agree with TRBD1. The J call may be mistaken, given a closer DNA end match to TRBJ2-4. The germline V gene has CDR1 LNHDA and CDR2 SQIVND (reference sequence). The CDR3 is 16 residues long. CDR3 protein: CASSISDGTGLNIQYF. The CDR3 nucleotides read TGTGCCAGTAGTATTAGTGATGGGACAGGACTAAACATTCAGTACTTC.

This clonotype was seen repeatedly, ten times or more. The chain employs TRBV18 and TRBJ2-2, with TRBD2 identical over 9 bases. The V gene's germline CDR1 is KGHSH and CDR2 LQKENI. Trimming at V came to 1 base and at J to 6 bases, leaving 3 bases not matched to a gene. The CDR3 is 15 amino acids. The CDR3 region has the DNA TGTGCCAGCTCACCACATCAGCGGGGGGCCGGGGAGCTGTTTTTT. This translates into CASSPHQRGAGELFF.

In the case of this clonotype: A far larger clone lies a single base away; this is likely a read error. The chain carries TRBV6-6 and TRBJ1-2; D is unclear. The CDR3 extends over 13 amino acids. Germline V CDR1 and CDR2: MNHNY, SVGAGI (reference sequence). CDR3 coding DNA: TGTGCCACCAGTGCACGGAACAGCTATGGCTACACCTTC. Encoded protein: CATSARNSYGYTF.

This clonotype was counted at least ten times. The CDR3 loop is CASSFWGGAKNIQYF. CDR3 coding DNA: TGTGCCAGCAGCTTTTGGGGGGGAGCCAAAAACATTCAGTACTTC. The chain uses TRBV5-4 and TRBJ2-4; 7 bases line up with TRBD2. The CDR3 spans 15 residues. Losses at the gene ends were 2 bases for V and 0 bases for J; bases not matched to a gene: 2. The germline CDR1 and CDR2 sequences are SGHNT and YYREEE (reference sequence).

This clonotype was seen more than once but under ten times. This rearrangement joins TRBV12-3 or TRBV12-4 to TRBJ1-3, with no clear D. V was shortened by 6 bases and J by 0 bases, with 12 bases between the two germline ends. This CDR3 contains 15 residues. Written as DNA, the CDR3 is TGTGCCAGCAGGTTGCGGGGTAACTCTGGAAACACCATATATTTT. Protein: CASRLRGNSGNTIYF.

This clonotype was recorded at least ten times. This chain links TRBV7-9 with TRBJ2-6, with a weak D call TRBD2 (7 bases). The length of the CDR3 is 18 residues. Germline V CDR1 and CDR2: SEHNR, FQNEAQ (reference sequence). Deletions cut 0 bases from V and 1 base from J, with 13 bases between. The CDR3: CASSLAGGGGSGANVLTF. CDR3 bases: TGTGCCAGCAGCTTAGCGGGAGGGGGAGGGTCTGGGGCCAACGTCCTGACTTTC.

This clonotype was observed many times. The CDR3 DNA sequence: TGTGCCAGCAGTAACCGACAGTCTAGCAATCAGCCCCAGCATTTT. Protein sequence: CASSNRQSSNQPQHF. The chain is built from TRBV12-3 or TRBV12-4 and TRBJ1-5, with D perhaps matching TRBD1 (5 bases). The CDR3 loop spans 15 amino acids. V lost 5 bases and J 0 bases, leaving 11 bases between the germline ends.

This clonotype was detected ten times or more. The DNA for the CDR3 is TGTGCCAGCAGCTTGGACAGGAGTGCTGAAGCTTTCTTT. It translates to CASSLDRSAEAFF. V and J are TRBV5-6 and TRBJ1-1, with D tentatively TRBD1 (5 bases). Trimming pared 0 bases from V and 6 bases from J, leaving 9 bases between. The CDR3 runs to 13 residues. Germline CDR1 SGHDT, CDR2 YYEEEE. The whole variable domain, filled in from reference TRBV5-6 and TRBJ1-1, reads DAGVTQSPTHLIKTRGQQVTLRCSPKSGHDTVSWYQQALGQGPQFIFQYYEEEERQRGNFPDRFSGHQFPNYSSELNVNALLLGDSALYLCASSLDRSAEAFFGQGTRLTVV.